This is a list of T cell receptor beta chains from one sample in a study of CD8 T cells in ankylosing spondylitis. Each CDR3 protein is one row after TCRdb ran MiXCR on the 5' RACE reads. The sample includes 200,000 to 300,000 distinct CDR3 sequences, about 24% of them seen just once. Sequences were obtained from blood, either unsorted or a sorted T cell fraction (not recorded which). The receptor set was obtained from a male donor with ankylosing spondylitis or in good health (not recorded which). The CDR3 runs from the conserved cysteine through the conserved F or W. The D gene is left open where the match is weak. Where a row states a size, it is once, few, many or the class of an expanded clone; other rows omit it.

>TRBV12-3/TRBV12-4|14|few|TRBJ1-1|-
CASSLASKNTEAFF
TGTGCCAGCAGTTTAGCAAGCAAGAACACTGAAGCTTTCTTT
>TRBV12-3/TRBV12-4|17|few|TRBJ2-1|TRBD2
CASSPGLAGGTYNEQFF
TGTGCCAGCAGCCCGGGACTAGCGGGGGGGACGTACAATGAGCAGTTCTTC
>TRBV20-1|15|many|TRBJ2-3|-
CSAAGRTSGADTQYF
TGCAGTGCTGCCGGCAGAACCTCGGGGGCAGATACGCAGTATTTT
>TRBV6-5|15|-|TRBJ2-1|TRBD2
CASSWGGGGRGEQFF
TGTGCCAGCAGTTGGGGCGGCGGGGGGAGGGGTGAGCAGTTCTTC
>TRBV18|14|-|TRBJ2-2|-
CASSPDGITGELFF
TGTGCCAGCTCCCCGGACGGGATCACCGGGGAGCTGTTTTTT
>TRBV10-3|17|many|TRBJ2-3|TRBD2
CAISNKGLAGAGDTQYF
TGTGCCATCAGTAACAAGGGACTAGCGGGGGCAGGAGATACGCAGTATTTT
>TRBV6-1|16|few|TRBJ2-7|TRBD2
CASRPPSKAGAYEQYF
TGTGCCAGCAGACCACCATCAAAGGCGGGGGCCTACGAGCAGTACTTC
>TRBV3-1|15|few|TRBJ1-2|TRBD1
CASSQRDREYYGYTF
TGTGCCAGCAGCCAACGGGACAGGGAATACTATGGCTACACCTTC
>TRBV6-1|14|-|TRBJ2-6|-
CASSTFTGANVLTF
TGTGCCAGCAGTACATTCACCGGGGCCAACGTCCTGACTTTC
>TRBV12-3/TRBV12-4|13|many|TRBJ1-2|-
CASSFRTGYGYTF
TGTGCCAGCAGTTTTCGGACCGGTTATGGCTACACCTTC
>TRBV29-1|13|many|TRBJ1-1|-
CSVGLGLGTEAFF
TGCAGCGTGGGGTTGGGCCTGGGGACTGAAGCTTTCTTT
>TRBV11-2|17|-|TRBJ2-7|TRBD2
CASSTRGGLAGTYEQYF
TGTGCCAGCAGCACCCGCGGGGGACTAGCGGGGACCTACGAGCAGTACTTC
>TRBV20-1|14|many|TRBJ2-3|TRBD1
CSVTNRGGTDTQYF
TGCAGTGTCACCAACAGGGGCGGGACAGATACGCAGTATTTT
>TRBV9|17|few|TRBJ1-4|TRBD1
CASSPRQGSEANEKLFF
TGTGCCAGCAGCCCAAGACAGGGGAGTGAGGCTAATGAAAAACTGTTTTTT
>TRBV29-1|12|few|TRBJ2-5|-
CSVLPGQETQYF
TGCAGCGTCCTCCCCGGGCAAGAGACCCAGTACTTC
>TRBV5-1|15|-|TRBJ2-5|-
CASSPRRGYQETQYF
TGCGCCAGCAGCCCCCGGAGGGGTTACCAAGAGACCCAGTACTTC
>TRBV5-1|15|few|TRBJ2-6|-
CASSWRGAGANVLTF
TGCGCCAGCAGCTGGAGGGGGGCTGGGGCCAACGTCCTGACTTTC
>TRBV6-5|14|few|TRBJ2-2|-
CASSYSPDTGELFF
TGTGCCAGCAGTTACTCGCCTGACACCGGGGAGCTGTTTTTT
>TRBV12-3/TRBV12-4|15|-|TRBJ2-1|-
CASSSQGISVNEQFF
TGTGCCAGCAGTTCACAGGGAATTTCGGTCAATGAGCAGTTCTTC
>TRBV6-1|14|few|TRBJ2-7|TRBD1
CASSERGQGAEQYF
TGTGCCAGCAGTGAAAGGGGACAGGGCGCCGAGCAGTACTTC
>TRBV20-1|14|-|TRBJ1-2|TRBD1
CSARGGQGAEGYTF
TGCAGTGCTCGAGGCGGACAGGGGGCTGAAGGCTACACCTTC
>TRBV12-3/TRBV12-4|17|-|TRBJ2-2|TRBD2
CASSLGSGGPSTGELFF
TGTGCCAGCAGTCTGGGTAGCGGGGGGCCCAGCACCGGGGAGCTGTTTTTT
>TRBV12-3/TRBV12-4|13|many|TRBJ1-2|-
CASSTTGNGGYTF
TGTGCCAGCAGTACCACAGGGAATGGAGGCTACACCTTC
>TRBV10-3|15|-|TRBJ2-1|-
CAISVREGVTNEQFF
TGTGCGATCAGTGTTAGGGAGGGGGTCACCAATGAGCAGTTCTTC
>TRBV29-1|13|many|TRBJ2-1|-
CSVEVGGGREQFF
TGCAGCGTTGAGGTGGGGGGAGGTAGGGAGCAGTTCTTC
>TRBV4-1|15|-|TRBJ1-2|TRBD1
CASSHPGTGHYGYTF
TGCGCCAGCAGCCACCCCGGGACAGGCCACTATGGCTACACCTTC
>TRBV18|14|many|TRBJ2-7|-
CASSPHPGTYEQYF
TGTGCCAGCTCCCCTCACCCAGGGACTTACGAGCAGTACTTC
>TRBV10-3|14|few|TRBJ1-5|-
CAISERQGNQPQHF
TGTGCCATCAGTGAACGACAGGGCAATCAGCCCCAGCATTTT
>TRBV7-2|13|-|TRBJ1-1|-
CASSLASRTEAFF
TGTGCCAGCAGCTTAGCGAGTAGGACTGAAGCTTTCTTT
>TRBV9|16|-|TRBJ1-2|TRBD1
CASRQSRRDRAYGYTF
TGTGCCAGCAGGCAAAGTAGGCGGGACAGGGCGTATGGCTACACCTTC
>TRBV10-2|13|many|TRBJ2-3|TRBD2
CASISSGINTQYF
TGCGCCAGCATAAGTAGCGGGATAAATACGCAGTATTTT
>TRBV12-3/TRBV12-4|15|-|TRBJ2-7|TRBD1
CASSLGQGVGYEQYF
TGTGCCAGCAGTTTGGGGCAGGGGGTAGGCTACGAGCAGTACTTC
>TRBV20-1|14|few|TRBJ2-7|-
CSARSPAASYEQYF
TGCAGTGCTAGATCCCCGGCGGCGTCCTACGAGCAGTACTTC
>TRBV12-3/TRBV12-4|14|-|TRBJ2-3|TRBD2
CASTSSGGTDTQYF
TGTGCCAGCACGTCTAGCGGGGGAACGGATACGCAGTATTTT
>TRBV5-6|18|few|TRBJ2-6|-
CASSLAQIFSSGANVLTF
TGTGCCAGCAGCTTGGCCCAGATATTCAGCTCTGGGGCCAACGTCCTGACTTTC
>TRBV10-3|13|few|TRBJ1-2|-
CAITKDGDRGYTF
TGTGCCATCACCAAGGACGGGGATAGGGGCTACACCTTC
>TRBV29-1|13|many|TRBJ1-6|-
CSAGQDYNSPLHF
TGCAGCGCAGGGCAGGACTATAATTCACCCCTCCACTTT
>TRBV20-1|15|many|TRBJ2-3|-
CSASWGGAGSDTQYF
TGCAGTGCTAGTTGGGGGGGGGCGGGCTCAGATACGCAGTATTTT
>TRBV11-2|16|many|TRBJ2-7|-
CASSLGRGGRRYEQYF
TGTGCCAGCAGCTTAGGTCGGGGCGGACGGCGCTACGAGCAGTACTTC
>TRBV11-3|16|-|TRBJ2-1|TRBD1
CASSPQDRGLYNEQFF
TGTGCCAGCAGCCCCCAGGACAGGGGCCTCTACAATGAGCAGTTCTTC
>TRBV20-1|14|many|TRBJ1-6|-
CSAAFSSYNSPLHF
TGCAGTGCCGCCTTCAGCTCCTATAATTCACCCCTCCACTTT
>TRBV7-2|14|many|TRBJ2-1|-
CASSFDSNRNEQFF
TGTGCCAGCAGCTTCGACAGCAACCGCAATGAGCAGTTCTTC
>TRBV6-6|12|-|TRBJ1-2|-
CASSFDTYGYTF
TGTGCCAGCAGTTTCGACACCTATGGCTACACCTTC
>TRBV12-3/TRBV12-4|12|few|TRBJ2-2|-
CASSQTGGELFF
TGTGCCAGCAGTCAGACAGGCGGGGAGCTGTTTTTT
>TRBV12-3/TRBV12-4|13|many|TRBJ1-4|-
CASSFQRSEKLFF
TGTGCCAGCAGTTTCCAAAGATCTGAAAAACTGTTTTTT
>TRBV20-1|13|many|TRBJ2-5|TRBD2
CSAIGLAGETQYF
TGCAGTGCTATTGGACTAGCCGGGGAGACCCAGTACTTC
>TRBV10-3|11|few|TRBJ2-7|-
CAISGSHEQYF
TGTGCCATCAGTGGGAGCCACGAGCAGTACTTC
>TRBV9|14|-|TRBJ1-4|-
CASSAHPGNEKLFF
TGTGCCAGCAGCGCCCACCCCGGTAATGAAAAACTGTTTTTT